The 25 T cell receptor beta chains below all came from one sample that was sequenced in a study of shared clonotypes between healthy human individuals. Assay used: immunoSEQ multiplex PCR; TCRdb lists only in-frame clones, some missing. The sample yields more than 500,000 clones, 95% to 97% seen once. Sequencing was carried out using naive CD4+ T cells sorted from blood. Subset defined: CD45RA+ positively selected. These receptors all stem from a woman between 25 and 40 years old in good health.

The gene calls are TRBV4-1 and TRBJ2-7; D remains ambiguous. V shed 1 base and J shed 4 bases, with 11 bases lying between them. The CDR3 consists of 14 residues. The germline CDR1 and CDR2 sequences are MGHRA and YSYEKL. The CDR3: CASSQAPGLYEQYF. CDR3 in DNA: TGCGCCAGCAGCCAAGCCCCCGGGTTGTACGAGCAGTACTTC.

The chain has TRBV4-1 and TRBJ2-1, with D possibly matching TRBD1 (5 bases). Trimming took off 0 bases at V and 2 bases at J, with 14 bases between the two ends. This CDR3 is built from 17 residues. Germline CDR1 reads MGHRA; CDR2 reads YSYEKL. The CDR3 sequence is CASSQDLSVGAYNEQFF. The CDR3 DNA reads as TGCGCCAGCAGCCAAGATCTATCGGTAGGGGCCTACAATGAGCAGTTCTTC.

The chain recombines TRBV19 with TRBJ2-7; D is uncertain. CDR1 LNHDA and CDR2 SQIVND come from the germline V gene (reference sequence). The CDR3 length is 13 residues. Trimming removed 9 bases from V and 1 base from J, with 13 bases in between. CDR3 region: CASAAGRSYEQYF. The CDR3 DNA follows: TGTGCCAGCGCCGCCGGGCGGTCCTACGAGCAGTACTTC.

The chain joins TRBV27 to TRBJ2-7; 9 nucleotides align to TRBD2. Germline CDR1 reads MNHEY; CDR2 reads SMNVEV (reference sequence). V gave up 5 bases and J gave up 6 bases; unmatched junction bases: 11. CDR3 size: 15 residues. In nucleotides, the CDR3 is TGTGCCAGCAGTACAGTTCGGGGACTAGCTTTCGAGCAGTACTTC. Its translation: CASSTVRGLAFEQYF.

The chain couples TRBV27 to TRBJ1-4; TRBD1 agrees at 8 bases. The trim removed 5 bases at V and 0 bases at J, leaving 8 bases unmatched. The CDR3 is 17 amino acids. Germline-derived CDR1 and CDR2 are MNHEY and SMNVEV (reference sequence). The CDR3 DNA follows: TGTGCCAGCAGTCTCCAGGGGGCGTTGGCAACTAATGAAAAACTGTTTTTT. Residues: CASSLQGALATNEKLFF. The whole variable domain, filled in from reference TRBV27 and TRBJ1-4, reads EAQVTQNPRYLITVTGKKLTVTCSQNMNHEYMSWYRQDPGLGLRQIYYSMNVEVTDKGDVPEGYKVSRKEKRNFPLILESPSPNQTSLYFCASSLQGALATNEKLFFGSGTQLSVL.

The V call is TRBV4-2, the J call TRBJ1-5; the match to TRBD1 covers 7 bases. V trimming: 3 bases; J trimming: 2 bases; junction bases outside the gene matches: 10. This CDR3 is built from 17 residues. Germline V gives CDR1 LGHNA, CDR2 YNFKEQ. CDR3 coding DNA: TGTGCCAGCAGCCAGGCCGGGGGCGGGACAGGCAATCAGCCCCAGCATTTT. Its translation is CASSQAGGGTGNQPQHF.

The chain links TRBV4-1 to TRBJ2-5, with TRBD2 identical over 10 bases. The CDR3 loop spans 17 amino acids. Germline CDR1 reads MGHRA; CDR2 reads YSYEKL. V gave up 0 bases and J gave up 4 bases; unmatched junction bases: 8. The CDR3 DNA reads as TGCGCCAGCAGCCAAGATCCCATCCTAGCGGGAGCAGAGACCCAGTACTTC. Its protein is CASSQDPILAGAETQYF.

The chain couples TRBV6-1 to TRBJ2-4, with D perhaps matching TRBD1 or TRBD2 (5 bases each). Germline V gene data show CDR1 as MNHNS and CDR2 as SASEGT. The V and J ends lost 4 bases and 8 bases respectively, with 12 bases between them. The CDR3 has 13 residues. The CDR3 sequence is CASSGDVGDIQYF. In DNA form, the CDR3 reads TGTGCCAGCAGTGGGGACGTCGGGGACATTCAGTACTTC.

This clone was seen a single time. The chain links TRBV10-2 to TRBJ2-7, with 13 bases matching TRBD2. The germline gives CDR1 WSHSY, CDR2 SAAADI. V lost 4 bases to trimming and J lost 2 bases; unmatched junction nucleotides: 5. CDR3 length equals 16 residues. The CDR3 DNA reads TGCGCCAGCAGTGCGGGGACTAGCGGGACGGCCTACGAGCAGTACTTC. Its protein product is CASSAGTSGTAYEQYF.

The genes are TRBV4-1 and TRBJ2-7; 9 bases match TRBD1. V was clipped by 4 bases and J by 3 bases; unmatched bases: 16. The CDR3 loop spans 18 amino acids. Germline V gene sequence: CDR1 MGHRA, CDR2 YSYEKL. The CDR3 here is CASSRNLPTGTGIYEQYF. Written as DNA, the CDR3 is TGCGCCAGCAGCCGCAATCTCCCTACCGGGACAGGGATCTACGAGCAGTACTTC.

This clone showed up just once. This chain links TRBV11-2 with TRBJ2-3; TRBD2 matches at 12 bases. The CDR3 has 18 residues. Per the germline V gene, CDR1 is SGHAT and CDR2 is FQNNGV. Germline trimming cut 4 bases from V and 3 bases from J; bases unmatched to any gene: 11. In nucleotides, the CDR3 is TGTGCCAGCAGCTCCCCGTTGACTAGCGGGAGTCGTACAGATACGCAGTATTTT. It codes for CASSSPLTSGSRTDTQYF.

CDR3 in DNA: TGTGCCAGCAGTACCGCCAAGAGGCTTGGGACTGAAGCTTTCTTT. Its protein product is CASSTAKRLGTEAFF. The gene calls are TRBV6-4 and TRBJ1-1; D not resolved. The V and J ends lost 5 bases and 5 bases respectively, with 18 bases between them. The germline V gene encodes CDR1 MRHNA and CDR2 SNTAGT. The CDR3 length is 15 residues.

The V gene is TRBV18, the J gene TRBJ1-2, with D perhaps matching TRBD1 (5 bases). V was pared by 3 bases and J by 2 bases, with 13 bases between. The CDR3 runs 15 residues. Germline CDR1 is KGHSH and CDR2 is LQKENI. CDR3 coding DNA: TGTGCCAGCTCACCGATCGACAGTTTGAACTATGGCTACACCTTC. Protein: CASSPIDSLNYGYTF.

This sequence joins TRBV4-2 and TRBJ1-3; unclear D gene. The CDR3 consists of 17 residues. V was cut by 2 bases and J by 0 bases, with 14 bases left in between. Germline assignment: CDR1 LGHNA and CDR2 YNFKEQ. The CDR3 sequence: CASSQNSGRSSGNTIYF. The DNA of the CDR3 is TGTGCCAGCAGCCAAAATAGCGGACGGTCCTCTGGAAACACCATATATTTT.

This chain uses TRBV4-1 with TRBJ2-3; D gene uncertain. Germline V gives CDR1 MGHRA, CDR2 YSYEKL. This CDR3 comprises 17 residues. Trimming pared 1 base from V and 0 bases from J, leaving 14 bases between. CDR3 bases: TGCGCCAGCAGCCAAGTCGTTAGCAGAGCTAGCACAGATACGCAGTATTTT. This codes for CASSQVVSRASTDTQYF.

The gene calls are TRBV5-1 and TRBJ2-5; possibly TRBD1 for D (5 bases). The DNA matches TRBJ2-7 better at its end, which makes the J call doubtful. There are 13 residues in the CDR3. The germline V gene encodes CDR1 SGHRS and CDR2 YFSETQ. In DNA, the CDR3 is TGCGCCAGCAGCTTACAGGTATCCTACGAGCAGTACTTC. It yields the protein CASSLQVSYEQYF.

V is TRBV28 and J is TRBJ2-3; 8 positions agree with TRBD1. J lost 0 bases, V lost 4 bases, and 3 bases had no gene match. The CDR3 consists of 15 residues. The germline V gene encodes CDR1 MDHEN and CDR2 SYDVKM. The CDR3 nucleotides are TGTGCCAGCAGTTCCCAGGGGGCGAGCACAGATACGCAGTATTTT. The encoded protein is CASSSQGASTDTQYF.

This chain uses TRBV6-6 with TRBJ2-5; D possibly matches TRBD1 or TRBD2 (5 bases each). The end of the DNA fits TRBJ2-7 better, so the J call may be wrong. This CDR3 comprises 13 residues. CDR1 MNHNY and CDR2 SVGAGI come from the germline V gene (reference sequence). DNA of the CDR3: TGTGCCAGCAGTTACTCGAGGGGTTACGAGCAGTACTTC. Protein product: CASSYSRGYEQYF.

The chain uses TRBV30 and TRBJ2-7, with 12 nucleotides matching TRBD2. Germline CDR1 reads GTSNPN; CDR2 reads SVGIG (reference sequence). The CDR3 contains 17 residues. The V gene end was trimmed by 5 bases and the J gene end by 6 bases; junction bases not matched to a gene: 17. The CDR3 nucleotides are TGTGCCTGGGGCCTAAGACGGGCGGCTAGCGGGAGGGTCGAGCAGTACTTC. Its translation is CAWGLRRAASGRVEQYF.

The V gene is TRBV4-2, the J gene TRBJ2-5, with 7 bases fitting TRBD1. Judging by the DNA end, TRBJ2-7 fits better; the J call may be wrong. CDR1 and CDR2 (germline): LGHNA, YNFKEQ. The CDR3 covers 15 residues. The DNA for the CDR3 is TGTGCCAGCAGCCAAACCGGACAGGCCACCTACGAGCAGTACTTC. It encodes CASSQTGQATYEQYF.

The chain is built from TRBV5-5 and TRBJ2-7; 9 nucleotides line up with TRBD1. Germline loops: CDR1 SGHKS, CDR2 YYEKEE (reference sequence). The CDR3 is made up of 14 amino acids. The trim removed 5 bases at V and 6 bases at J, leaving 9 bases unmatched. The CDR3 DNA reads as TGTGCCAGCAGGTTGACACAGGGGGCCTCCGAGCAGTACTTC. Translated, it gives CASRLTQGASEQYF.

This clone showed up just a few times. The chain has TRBV10-3 and TRBJ1-5; possibly TRBD1 for D (5 bases). The CDR3 has 16 residues. V was clipped by 0 bases and J by 1 base, with 10 bases between them. CDR1 ENHRY and CDR2 SYGVKD come from the germline V gene. The CDR3 sequence: CAISESTGTSNQPQHF. The CDR3 DNA sequence: TGTGCCATCAGTGAGTCGACTGGGACGAGCAATCAGCCCCAGCATTTT.

The chain recombines TRBV6-5 with TRBJ1-3, with unresolved D. This CDR3 comprises 15 residues. Germline CDR1 MNHEY, CDR2 SVGAGI. V shed 0 bases and J shed 2 bases, with 8 bases lying between them. The DNA for the CDR3 is TGTGCCAGCAGTTACTCGAGGGCTGCTGGAAACACCATATATTTT. This translates into CASSYSRAAGNTIYF.

This rearrangement joins TRBV18 to TRBJ2-3; D gene unclear. CDR1 and CDR2 (germline): KGHSH, LQKENI. V gave up 3 bases and J gave up 4 bases, with 14 bases separating them. The CDR3 length is 15 residues. CDR3 DNA sequence: TGTGCCAGCTCACCGACCCAATCTGGCTCAGATACGCAGTATTTT. Translated, it gives CASSPTQSGSDTQYF.

This chain joins TRBV18 and TRBJ1-1; D is possibly TRBD1 (5 bases). Trimming removed 2 bases from V and 0 bases from J, with 7 bases in between. Germline values: CDR1 KGHSH, CDR2 LQKENI. The CDR3 loop spans 14 amino acids. The CDR3, as DNA: TGTGCCAGCTCACCAAAGGGGATGAACACTGAAGCTTTCTTT. Translating gives CASSPKGMNTEAFF. Full variable domain (outside the CDR3, taken from reference TRBV18 and TRBJ1-1): NAGVMQNPRHLVRRRGQEARLRCSPMKGHSHVYWYRQLPEEGLKFMVYLQKENIIDESGMPKERFSAEFPKEGPSILRIQQVVRGDSAAYFCASSPKGMNTEAFFGQGTRLTVV.